This TCR beta chain was recorded in a study of cytomegalovirus exposure and HLA in healthy donors. This CDR3 has 14 residues. V trimming: 4 bases; J trimming: 5 bases; junction bases outside the gene matches: 5. Germline CDR1 is SQVTM and CDR2 is ANQGSEA. Overall study results and limits: Generally TCR sequences proved uncommon, though certain public TCRs appeared in numerous donors. A later examination showed that TCR association rates differed by HLA locus, with DRB1 most and HLA-C fewest. No immune exposure information besides CMV serostatus was available.

Concerning this clone itself: The antigen remains undetermined.

The PCR employed 60 Vbeta primers together with 13 Jbeta primers. Method: immunoSEQ multiplex PCR; TCRdb's copy keeps in-frame clones and lacks some. The sample is made up of roughly 50,000 clones, and the top ten hold 2.1% of it. The clonotype was recovered from a woman in her 40s in good health and CMV-seronegative. The V call is TRBV29-1, the J call TRBJ2-5; 12 bases are shared with TRBD2. The sample comprised PBMCs. The CDR3 loop is CSVGVTSGGETQYF. DNA of the CDR3: TGCAGCGTTGGGGTGACTAGCGGGGGTGAGACCCAGTACTTC.